This passage covers 23 T cell receptor beta chains from one sample sequenced in a study of follicular helper T cells after annual influenza vaccination. As to time point: 2015-2016 season, pre-vaccination. The table came from immunoSEQ multiplex PCR; TCRdb's copy has only in-frame clones and leaves some out. The sample contains more than 9,000 clones, roughly 80% of which appear only once. The input for sequencing was CXCR5+ CD38- circulating T follicular helper cells from blood, taken on the day of influenza vaccination. Documented subset: circulating Tfh, non-naive CD4+CXCR5+PD-1+ (ICOS+CD38+ or ICOS-CD38-). These receptors were collected from an adult who received the influenza vaccine.

The chain joins TRBV7-6 to TRBJ2-6; 11 bases align to TRBD1. CDR1 and CDR2 (germline): SGHVS, FNYEAQ. The junction had 5 bases not matched to a gene; V was cut back by 0 bases and J by 4 bases. There are 18 residues in the CDR3. This CDR3 is CASSLAGTGGFGANVLTF. The CDR3, as DNA: TGTGCCAGCAGCTTAGCGGGGACAGGGGGTTTCGGGGCCAACGTCCTGACTTTC.

V usage is TRBV5-1 and J usage is TRBJ2-1; D is uncertain. The CDR3 covers 16 residues. Germline V gives CDR1 SGHRS, CDR2 YFSETQ. The V and J ends lost 4 bases and 6 bases respectively, with 20 bases between them. CDR3 coding DNA: TGCGCCAGCAGCCCGGGTTCAGCACAAAACTTCAATGAGCAGTTCTTC. Translated: CASSPGSAQNFNEQFF. Drawing the rest from reference TRBV5-1 and TRBJ2-1, the complete variable domain is KAGVTQTPRYLIKTRGQQVTLSCSPISGHRSVSWYQQTPGQGLQFLFEYFSETQRNKGNFPGRFSGRQFSNSRSEMNVSTLELGDSALYLCASSPGSAQNFNEQFFGPGTRLTVL.

This clone occurred a few times. The chain joins TRBV4-2 to TRBJ2-7, with D possibly being TRBD1 (6 bases). The CDR3 runs 14 residues. Germline V gene sequence: CDR1 LGHNA, CDR2 YNFKEQ. The V and J ends lost 1 base and 4 bases respectively, with 11 bases between them. In nucleotides, the CDR3 is TGTGCCAGCAGCCAAGCCTCCCAGGGGTACGAGCAGTACTTC. Translating gives CASSQASQGYEQYF.

This sequence joins TRBV7-9 and TRBJ1-4; D is undetermined. The CDR3 spans 15 residues. Trimming left V 5 bases short and J 0 bases short, with 10 bases between. Germline V gene lookup returns CDR1 SEHNR and CDR2 FQNEAQ (reference sequence). In nucleotides, the CDR3 is TGTGCCAGCAGCCTACCGGGGTCAACTAATGAAAAACTGTTTTTT. This codes for CASSLPGSTNEKLFF.

This CDR3 is CASSQEGAGGPTNQPQHF. DNA of the CDR3: TGTGCCAGCAGCCAAGAGGGTGCAGGGGGGCCAACCAATCAGCCCCAGCATTTT. The genes are TRBV4-2 and TRBJ1-5; 7 nucleotides line up with TRBD1. V shed 0 bases and J 3 bases; nucleotides not matched to a gene: 11. CDR1 is LGHNA, CDR2 YNFKEQ, per germline. This CDR3 has 18 amino acids.

J is TRBJ2-7 and V is TRBV6-6; D is uncertain. V was shortened by 4 bases and J by 7 bases, with 14 bases between the two germline ends. This CDR3 contains 13 residues. Germline loops: CDR1 MNHNY, CDR2 SVGAGI (reference sequence). CDR3 residues: CASSSPTRGEQYF. The DNA for the CDR3 is TGTGCCAGCAGTTCACCAACCCGAGGAGAGCAGTACTTC.

The rearrangement uses TRBV13 and TRBJ1-1; TRBD1 is a possible D gene (5 bases). Germline CDR1 PRHDT, CDR2 FYEKMQ (reference sequence). Between the trimmed V and J ends, which lost 5 bases and 6 bases, there was a span of 16 bases. There are 14 residues in the CDR3. The CDR3 DNA sequence: TGTGCCAGCAGCCGAGGGGAGATTAGGGCTGAAGCTTTCTTT. Protein sequence: CASSRGEIRAEAFF. Combining the CDR3 with reference TRBV13 and TRBJ1-1 gives the whole variable domain AAGVIQSPRHLIKEKRETATLKCYPIPRHDTVYWYQQGPGQDPQFLISFYEKMQSDKGSIPDRFSAQQFSDYHSELNMSSLELGDSALYFCASSRGEIRAEAFFGQGTRLTVV.

The J gene is TRBJ2-2, the V gene TRBV19, with 8 bases lining up with TRBD1. Germline trimming cut 9 bases from V and 7 bases from J; bases unmatched to any gene: 13. The CDR3 runs 15 residues. CDR1 is LNHDA and CDR2 is SQIVND in the germline V gene (reference sequence). The CDR3 reads CASAVRGHLIGELFF. CDR3 DNA sequence: TGTGCCAGCGCAGTCAGGGGGCATCTGATCGGGGAGCTGTTTTTT.

This rearrangement joins TRBV30 to TRBJ1-5; D is unresolved. The CDR3 spans 13 residues. Germline V gene sequence: CDR1 GTSNPN, CDR2 SVGIG (reference sequence). Trimming pared 4 bases from V and 3 bases from J, leaving 10 bases between. CDR3 nucleotide sequence: TGTGCCTGGAATAAAGGGTACAATCAGCCCCAGCATTTT. Protein sequence: CAWNKGYNQPQHF.

This sequence joins TRBV5-1 and TRBJ2-2; D possibly uses TRBD1 or TRBD2 (5 bases each). Trimming shortened V by 0 bases and J by 4 bases, and 13 bases separated the two germline ends. The germline V gene encodes CDR1 SGHRS and CDR2 YFSETQ. The CDR3 loop spans 16 amino acids. The CDR3: CASSLEGLGTTGELFF. CDR3 DNA: TGCGCCAGCAGCTTGGAAGGGCTGGGGACCACCGGGGAGCTGTTTTTT.

This rearrangement joins TRBV7-3 to TRBJ2-5; TRBD2 aligns across 8 bases. Germline CDR1 is SGHTA and CDR2 is FQGTGA. V dropped 1 base and J dropped 0; count of bases not matched to a gene: 1. The CDR3 contains 15 residues. This chain's CDR3 is CASSLSSGDQETQYF. DNA for the CDR3: TGTGCCAGCAGCTTAAGTAGCGGGGACCAAGAGACCCAGTACTTC.

The chain recombines TRBV6-1 with TRBJ1-4, with D possibly matching TRBD1 (6 bases). This CDR3 comprises 15 residues. Germline lookup yields CDR1 MNHNS and CDR2 SASEGT. The V and J ends lost 4 bases and 0 bases respectively, with 9 bases between them. Written as DNA, the CDR3 is TGTGCCAGCAGTGGAGGACAGTCAACTAATGAAAAACTGTTTTTT. This translates into CASSGGQSTNEKLFF.

This chain joins TRBV6-1 and TRBJ2-1; D is possibly TRBD1 or TRBD2 (7 bases each). This CDR3 comprises 15 residues. Germline V CDR1 and CDR2: MNHNS, SASEGT. Trimming took off 6 bases at V and 4 bases at J, with 16 bases between the two ends. The CDR3 protein is CASREGGTAYNEQFF. The CDR3 DNA sequence: TGTGCCAGCAGGGAGGGAGGGACAGCGTACAATGAGCAGTTCTTC.

The chain recombines TRBV6-5 with TRBJ2-1; 7 bases align to TRBD2. Germline CDR1 MNHEY, CDR2 SVGAGI. J was trimmed by 8 bases and V by 3 bases; bases with no gene match: 10. The CDR3 has 15 amino acids. The CDR3 spells CASSYTGLAVYEQFF. The CDR3 DNA reads TGTGCCAGCAGTTATACCGGGCTAGCGGTTTATGAGCAGTTCTTC.

This chain joins TRBV5-1 and TRBJ2-2; tentative D call: TRBD1 (6 bases). Germline CDR1 is SGHRS and CDR2 is YFSETQ. The CDR3 has 14 amino acids. Trimming removed 5 bases from V and 1 base from J, with 9 bases in between. CDR3 in amino acids: CASRRTENTGELFF. The CDR3 coding sequence is TGCGCCAGCAGAAGGACAGAGAACACCGGGGAGCTGTTTTTT.

The rearrangement links TRBV28 to TRBJ1-5, with 11 nucleotides matching TRBD1. The CDR3 consists of 14 residues. From germline, CDR1 is MDHEN and CDR2 SYDVKM. The trim removed 5 bases at V and 11 bases at J, leaving 8 bases unmatched. CDR3 in amino acids: CASSPGTGGEAQHF. As DNA, the CDR3 is TGTGCCAGCAGTCCCGGGACAGGGGGAGAGGCCCAGCATTTT.

The rearrangement uses TRBV6-5 and TRBJ2-2, with a possible D match to TRBD2 (6 bases). This CDR3 has 15 residues. Deletions cut 5 bases from V and 1 base from J, with 11 bases between. Germline CDR1 reads MNHEY; CDR2 reads SVGAGI. The CDR3 nucleotides are TGTGCCAGCAGTCTCGGGACTTTGAACACCGGGGAGCTGTTTTTT. Its translation: CASSLGTLNTGELFF.

This clone was seen only a few times. The chain uses TRBV19 and TRBJ1-1; no reliable D call. The germline V and J ends were trimmed by 3 bases and 3 bases, with 11 bases remaining between them. The germline CDR1 and CDR2 sequences are LNHDA and SQIVND (reference sequence). The CDR3 has 14 residues. The DNA of the CDR3 is TGTGCCAGTAGTATCTCCGGTGCCCACACTGAAGCTTTCTTT. Translated, it gives CASSISGAHTEAFF.

This clone was observed once. The CDR3 region is CASSVEEVTSGNTIYF. DNA for the CDR3: TGTGCCAGCAGCGTAGAGGAGGTCACCTCTGGAAACACCATATATTTT. The rearrangement joins TRBV9 to TRBJ1-3; D is uncertain. The germline gives CDR1 SGDLS, CDR2 YYNGEE. V was pared by 0 bases and J by 0 bases, with 10 bases between. The CDR3 loop spans 16 amino acids.

This chain connects TRBV6-1 to TRBJ2-7, with D uncertain. From germline, CDR1 is MNHNS and CDR2 SASEGT. CDR3 size: 14 residues. Trimming left V 5 bases short and J 0 bases short, with 11 bases between. As DNA, the CDR3 is TGTGCCAGCAGTCTACTGAGTAGCTCCTACGAGCAGTACTTC. It yields the protein CASSLLSSSYEQYF.

In this sample, this clone turned up once. V gene TRBV6-5 combines with J gene TRBJ2-2; the D gene is possibly TRBD1 (5 bases). The germline V and J ends were trimmed by 4 bases and 3 bases, with 12 bases remaining between them. The CDR3 is made up of 15 amino acids. Germline V gene data show CDR1 as MNHEY and CDR2 as SVGAGI. The CDR3 loop is CASSFLLTDTGELFF. CDR3 coding DNA: TGTGCCAGCAGTTTTCTCCTGACAGACACCGGGGAGCTGTTTTTT.

V gene TRBV20-1 combines with J gene TRBJ2-5; D is uncertain. Germline V CDR1 and CDR2: DFQATT, SNEGSKA (reference sequence). There are 11 residues in the CDR3. CDR3 in amino acids: CSPHSQETQYF. CDR3 bases: TGCAGCCCCCATTCCCAAGAGACCCAGTACTTC.

The V and J genes are TRBV7-8 and TRBJ2-2; 9 bases fit TRBD2. Germline V gene data show CDR1 as SGHVS and CDR2 as FQNEAQ. This CDR3 region has 18 residues. V shed 5 bases, J shed 5 bases, and the junction held 15 bases outside the gene matches. CDR3 bases: TGTGCCAGCAGCCCCCGTGGGGCGGGGGGGCGATGGACCGGGGAGCTGTTTTTT. Translated: CASSPRGAGGRWTGELFF.